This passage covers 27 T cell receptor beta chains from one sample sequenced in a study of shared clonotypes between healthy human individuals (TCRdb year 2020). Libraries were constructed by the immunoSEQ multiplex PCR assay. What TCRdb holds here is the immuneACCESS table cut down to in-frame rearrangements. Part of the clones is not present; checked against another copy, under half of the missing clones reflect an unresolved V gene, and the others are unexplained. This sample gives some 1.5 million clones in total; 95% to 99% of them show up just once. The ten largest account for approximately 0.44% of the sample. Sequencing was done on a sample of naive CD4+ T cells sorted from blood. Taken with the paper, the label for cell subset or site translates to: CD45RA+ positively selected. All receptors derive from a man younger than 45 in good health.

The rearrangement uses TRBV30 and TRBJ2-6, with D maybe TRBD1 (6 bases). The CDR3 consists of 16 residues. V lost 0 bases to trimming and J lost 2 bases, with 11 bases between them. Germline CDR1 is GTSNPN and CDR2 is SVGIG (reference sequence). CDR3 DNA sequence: TGTGCCTGGAGTGTACGAGGGGGAGCTGGGGCCAACGTCCTGACTTTC. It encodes CAWSVRGGAGANVLTF.

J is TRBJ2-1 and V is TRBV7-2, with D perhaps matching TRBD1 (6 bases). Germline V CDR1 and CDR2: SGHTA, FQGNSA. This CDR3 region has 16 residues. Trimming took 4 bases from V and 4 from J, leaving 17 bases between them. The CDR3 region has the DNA TGTGCCAGCAGCTCGTCCGGGACATTAGGGTACAATGAGCAGTTCTTC. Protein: CASSSSGTLGYNEQFF.

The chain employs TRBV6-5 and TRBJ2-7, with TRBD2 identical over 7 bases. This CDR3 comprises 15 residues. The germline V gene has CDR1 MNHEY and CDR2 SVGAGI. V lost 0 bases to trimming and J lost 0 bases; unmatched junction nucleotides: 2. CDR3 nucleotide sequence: TGTGCCAGCAGTTACTCAGCGGGGATCTCCTACGAGCAGTACTTC. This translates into CASSYSAGISYEQYF.

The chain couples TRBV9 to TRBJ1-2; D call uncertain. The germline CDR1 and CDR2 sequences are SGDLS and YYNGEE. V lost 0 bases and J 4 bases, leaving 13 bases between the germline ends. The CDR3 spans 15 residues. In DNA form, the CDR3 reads TGTGCCAGCAGCGTAGAGCCGGGGTTGAGCTATGGCTACACCTTC. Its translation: CASSVEPGLSYGYTF. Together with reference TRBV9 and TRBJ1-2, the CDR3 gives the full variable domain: DSGVTQTPKHLITATGQRVTLRCSPRSGDLSVYWYQQSLDQGLQFLIQYYNGEERAKGNILERFSAQQFPDLHSELNLSSLELGDSALYFCASSVEPGLSYGYTFGSGTRLTVV.

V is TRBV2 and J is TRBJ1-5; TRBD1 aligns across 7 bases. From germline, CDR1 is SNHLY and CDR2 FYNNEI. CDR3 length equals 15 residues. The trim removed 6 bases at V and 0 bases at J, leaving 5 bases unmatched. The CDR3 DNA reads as TGTGCCAGCAGCCAGGGACAGACTAGCAATCAGCCCCAGCATTTT. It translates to CASSQGQTSNQPQHF.

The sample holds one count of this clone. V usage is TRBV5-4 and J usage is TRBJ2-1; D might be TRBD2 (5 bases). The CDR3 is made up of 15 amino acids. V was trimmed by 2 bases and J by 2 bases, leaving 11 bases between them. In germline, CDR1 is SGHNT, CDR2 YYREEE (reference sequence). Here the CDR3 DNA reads TGTGCCAGCAGCTTCGGCGGAGGACCCTACAATGAGCAGTTCTTC. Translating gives CASSFGGGPYNEQFF.

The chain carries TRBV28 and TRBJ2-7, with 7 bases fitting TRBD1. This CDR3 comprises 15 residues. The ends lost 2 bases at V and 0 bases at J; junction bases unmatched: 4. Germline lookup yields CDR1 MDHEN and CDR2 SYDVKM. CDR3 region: CASSLPGTDSYEQYF. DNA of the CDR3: TGTGCCAGCAGTTTACCCGGGACAGACTCCTACGAGCAGTACTTC.

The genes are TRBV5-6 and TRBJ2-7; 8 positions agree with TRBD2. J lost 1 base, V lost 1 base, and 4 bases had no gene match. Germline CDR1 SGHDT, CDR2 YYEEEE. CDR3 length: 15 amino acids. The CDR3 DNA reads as TGTGCCAGCAGCTTGATTGGGACTAGTTCCTACGAGCAGTACTTC. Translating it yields CASSLIGTSSYEQYF.

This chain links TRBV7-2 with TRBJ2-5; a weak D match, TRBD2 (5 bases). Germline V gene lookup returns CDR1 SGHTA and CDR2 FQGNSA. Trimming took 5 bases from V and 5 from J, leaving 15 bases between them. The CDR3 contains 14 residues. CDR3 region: CASSPGLREETQYF. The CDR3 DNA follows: TGTGCCAGCAGCCCAGGACTCAGAGAGGAGACCCAGTACTTC.

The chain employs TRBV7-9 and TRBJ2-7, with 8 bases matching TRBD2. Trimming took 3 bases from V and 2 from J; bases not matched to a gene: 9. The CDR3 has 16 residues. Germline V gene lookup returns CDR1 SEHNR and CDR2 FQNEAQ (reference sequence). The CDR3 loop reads CASSLSRLASTYEQYF. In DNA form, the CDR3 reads TGTGCCAGCAGCTTGTCCCGACTAGCGAGTACCTACGAGCAGTACTTC.

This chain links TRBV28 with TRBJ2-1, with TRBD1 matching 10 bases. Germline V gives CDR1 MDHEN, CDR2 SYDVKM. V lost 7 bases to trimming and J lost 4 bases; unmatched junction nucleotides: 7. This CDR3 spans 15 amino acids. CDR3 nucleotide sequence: TGTGCCAGCACCCCCGCGGGACAGGGGTACAATGAGCAGTTCTTC. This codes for CASTPAGQGYNEQFF.

This CDR3 reads CATARGASGEQYF. The CDR3 nucleotides are TGCGCCACGGCGAGAGGCGCCTCGGGGGAGCAGTACTTC. The chain is built from TRBV5-1 and TRBJ2-7, with TRBD2 as a possible D gene (5 bases). The CDR3 contains 13 residues. In germline, CDR1 is SGHRS, CDR2 YFSETQ. Deletions cut 9 bases from V and 7 bases from J, with 20 bases between.

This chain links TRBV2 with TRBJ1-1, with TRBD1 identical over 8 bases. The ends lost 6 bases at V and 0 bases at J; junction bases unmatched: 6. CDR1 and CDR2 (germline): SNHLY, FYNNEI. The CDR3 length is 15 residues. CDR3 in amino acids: CASRRTGNMNTEAFF. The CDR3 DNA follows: TGTGCCAGCAGACGGACAGGGAACATGAACACTGAAGCTTTCTTT. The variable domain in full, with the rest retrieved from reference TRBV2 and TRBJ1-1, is EPEVTQTPSHQVTQMGQEVILRCVPISNHLYFYWYRQILGQKVEFLVSFYNNEISEKSEIFDDQFSVERPDGSNFTLKIRSTKLEDSAMYFCASRRTGNMNTEAFFGQGTRLTVV.

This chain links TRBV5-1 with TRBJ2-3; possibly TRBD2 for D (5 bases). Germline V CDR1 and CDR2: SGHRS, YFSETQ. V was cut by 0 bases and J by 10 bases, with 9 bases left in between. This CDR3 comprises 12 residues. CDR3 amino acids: CASSLEAGAQYF. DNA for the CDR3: TGCGCCAGCAGCTTGGAGGCGGGCGCGCAGTATTTT.

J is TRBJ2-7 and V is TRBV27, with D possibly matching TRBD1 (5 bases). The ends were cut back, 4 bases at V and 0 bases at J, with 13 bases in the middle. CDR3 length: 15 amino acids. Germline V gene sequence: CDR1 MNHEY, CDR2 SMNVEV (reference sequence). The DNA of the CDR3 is TGTGCCAGCAGTTCCCACAGGTTAACCTCCTACGAGCAGTACTTC. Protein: CASSSHRLTSYEQYF.

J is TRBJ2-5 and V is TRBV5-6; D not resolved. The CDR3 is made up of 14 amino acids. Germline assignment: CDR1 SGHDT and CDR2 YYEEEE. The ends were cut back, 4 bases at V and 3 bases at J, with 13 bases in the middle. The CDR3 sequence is CASSRPGLKETQYF. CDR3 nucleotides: TGTGCCAGCAGCCGACCGGGTCTTAAAGAGACCCAGTACTTC.

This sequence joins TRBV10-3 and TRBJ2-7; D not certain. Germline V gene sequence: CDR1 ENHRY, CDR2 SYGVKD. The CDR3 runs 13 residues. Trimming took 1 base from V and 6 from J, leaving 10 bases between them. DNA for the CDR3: TGTGCCATCAGTGAGTTGGGGTTGGGCGAGCAGTACTTC. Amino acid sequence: CAISELGLGEQYF.

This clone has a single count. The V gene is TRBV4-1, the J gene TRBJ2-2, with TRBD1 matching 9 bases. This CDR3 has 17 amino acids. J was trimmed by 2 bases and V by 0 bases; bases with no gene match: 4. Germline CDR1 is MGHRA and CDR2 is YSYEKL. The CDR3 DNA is TGCGCCAGCAGCCAAGAAGGGACAGGGATTAACACCGGGGAGCTGTTTTTT. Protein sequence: CASSQEGTGINTGELFF.

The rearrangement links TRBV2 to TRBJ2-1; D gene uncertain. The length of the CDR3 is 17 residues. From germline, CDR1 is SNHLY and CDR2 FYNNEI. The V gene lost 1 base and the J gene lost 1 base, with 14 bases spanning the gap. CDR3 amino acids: CASSEVAWQASYNEQFF. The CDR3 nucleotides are TGTGCCAGCAGTGAAGTTGCTTGGCAGGCTTCCTACAATGAGCAGTTCTTC. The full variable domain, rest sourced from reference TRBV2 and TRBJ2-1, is EPEVTQTPSHQVTQMGQEVILRCVPISNHLYFYWYRQILGQKVEFLVSFYNNEISEKSEIFDDQFSVERPDGSNFTLKIRSTKLEDSAMYFCASSEVAWQASYNEQFFGPGTRLTVL.

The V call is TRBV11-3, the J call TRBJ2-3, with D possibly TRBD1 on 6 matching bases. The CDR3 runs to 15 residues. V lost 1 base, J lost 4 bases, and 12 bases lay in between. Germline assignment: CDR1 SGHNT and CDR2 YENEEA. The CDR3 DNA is TGTGCCAGCAGCTTAGGTGGGGGCGGTGCAGATACGCAGTATTTT. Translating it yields CASSLGGGGADTQYF.

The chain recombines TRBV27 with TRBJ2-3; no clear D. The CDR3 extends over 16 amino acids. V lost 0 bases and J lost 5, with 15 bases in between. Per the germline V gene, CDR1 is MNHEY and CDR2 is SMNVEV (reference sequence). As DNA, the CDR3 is TGTGCCAGCAGTTTATCCCGACCATCCGCCGTAGATACGCAGTATTTT. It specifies CASSLSRPSAVDTQYF.

CDR3 sequence: CASSPDVTGGYTF. CDR3 DNA sequence: TGCGCCAGCAGCCCAGACGTTACCGGTGGCTACACCTTC. The chain recombines TRBV5-1 with TRBJ1-2, with D hard to call. V was shortened by 4 bases and J by 7 bases, with 14 bases between the two germline ends. This CDR3 is built from 13 residues. Germline CDR1 SGHRS, CDR2 YFSETQ.

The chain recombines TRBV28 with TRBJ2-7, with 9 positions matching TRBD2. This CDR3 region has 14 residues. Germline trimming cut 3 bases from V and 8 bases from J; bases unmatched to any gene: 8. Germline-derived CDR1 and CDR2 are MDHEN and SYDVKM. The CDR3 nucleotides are TGTGCCAGCAGTTTGTCAGCGGGAGGTTTGAAGCAGTACTTC. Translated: CASSLSAGGLKQYF.

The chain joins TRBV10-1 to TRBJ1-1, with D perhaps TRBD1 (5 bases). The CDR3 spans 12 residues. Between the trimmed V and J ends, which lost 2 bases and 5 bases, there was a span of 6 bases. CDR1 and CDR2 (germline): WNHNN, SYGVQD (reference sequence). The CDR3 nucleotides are TGCGCCAGCAGTGAGCGGGGGACTGAAGCTTTCTTT. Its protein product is CASSERGTEAFF.

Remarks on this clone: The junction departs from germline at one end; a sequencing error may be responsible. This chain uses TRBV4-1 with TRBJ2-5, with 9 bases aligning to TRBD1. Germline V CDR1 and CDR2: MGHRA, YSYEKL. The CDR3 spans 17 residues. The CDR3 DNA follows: TGCGCCAGCAGCCTCCCCGGACAGGGGTTATCCCAAGGGACCCAGTACTTC. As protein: CASSLPGQGLSQGTQYF.

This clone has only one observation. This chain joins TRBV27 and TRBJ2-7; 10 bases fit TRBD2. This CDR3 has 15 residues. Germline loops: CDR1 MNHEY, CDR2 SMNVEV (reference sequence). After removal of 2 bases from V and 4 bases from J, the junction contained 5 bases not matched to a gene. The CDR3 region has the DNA TGTGCCAGCAGTTTACTGGCTAGCGGGGGTTACGAGCAGTACTTC. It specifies CASSLLASGGYEQYF.

The CDR3 nucleotides are TGTGCCAGCAGTTCCCCTGGGCGATCCCAAGAGACCCAGTACTTC. This translates into CASSSPGRSQETQYF. This chain connects TRBV28 to TRBJ2-5, with D hard to call. CDR3 length: 15 residues. Per germline, CDR1 MDHEN and CDR2 SYDVKM. Trimming took 4 bases from V and 1 from J, leaving 13 bases between them.